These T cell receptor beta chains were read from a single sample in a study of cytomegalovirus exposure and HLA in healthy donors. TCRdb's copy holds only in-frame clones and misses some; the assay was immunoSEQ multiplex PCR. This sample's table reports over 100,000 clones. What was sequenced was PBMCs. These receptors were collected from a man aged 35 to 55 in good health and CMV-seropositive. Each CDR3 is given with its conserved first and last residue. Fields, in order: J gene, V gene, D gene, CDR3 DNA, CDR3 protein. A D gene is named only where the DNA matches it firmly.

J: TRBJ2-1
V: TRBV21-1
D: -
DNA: TGTGCCAGCAGCCTTATAGTCTCTGGGGGAACCAAGGAGGGTAGCCTAGCTAATGAGCAGTTCTTC
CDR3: CASSLIVSGGTKEGSLANEQFF

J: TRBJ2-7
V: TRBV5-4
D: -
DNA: TGTGCCAGCGCCCGGGAGAGAACCGGAGTCTACGAGCAGTACTTC
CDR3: CASARERTGVYEQYF

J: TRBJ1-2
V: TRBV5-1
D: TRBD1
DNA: TGCGCCAGCAGCTTGGGGCAGGGGGCTGGCTATGGCTACACCTTC
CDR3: CASSLGQGAGYGYTF

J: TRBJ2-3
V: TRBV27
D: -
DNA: TGTGCCAGCAGTTCGCCCCCCGGGGTGACAGATACGCAGTATTTT
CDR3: CASSSPPGVTDTQYF

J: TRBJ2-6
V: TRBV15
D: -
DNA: TGTGCCACCGGGGGTCGGGAGTTGGGGGCCAACGTCCTGACTTTC
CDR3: CATGGRELGANVLTF

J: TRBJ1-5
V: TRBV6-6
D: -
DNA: TGTGCCAGCTCCCTGGACTCACAGCCCCAGCATTTT
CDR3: CASSLDSQPQHF

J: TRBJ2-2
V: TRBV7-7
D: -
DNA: TGTGCCAGCAGTCGGGAGCGAACGAACACCGGGGAGCTGTTTTTT
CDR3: CASSRERTNTGELFF

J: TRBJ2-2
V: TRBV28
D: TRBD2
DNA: TGTGCCGTCCCACCGAAGGCTAGCGGGAAGCTGAACACCGGGGAGCTGTTTTTT
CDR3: CAVPPKASGKLNTGELFF

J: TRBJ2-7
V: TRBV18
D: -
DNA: TGTGCCAGCTCACCAGGGAGTGACGAGCAGTACTTC
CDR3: CASSPGSDEQYF

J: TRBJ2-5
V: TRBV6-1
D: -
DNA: TGTGCCAGCAGTGAGTTGGGGGGAGAGACCCAGTACTTC
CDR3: CASSELGGETQYF

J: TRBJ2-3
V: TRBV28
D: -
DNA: TGTGCCAGCAGTTTACGGAGGAGCGGAATACTCTTCACAGATACGCAGTATTTT
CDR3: CASSLRRSGILFTDTQYF

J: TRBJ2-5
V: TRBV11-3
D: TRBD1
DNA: TGTGCCAGCAGCTCGAGTTCGACAGGGCATCAAGAGACCCAGTACTTC
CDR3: CASSSSSTGHQETQYF

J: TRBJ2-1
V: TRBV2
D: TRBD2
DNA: TGTGCCAGCAGGGCTTTGACTAGCGGGAGGGCTAATGAGCAGTTCTTC
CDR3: CASRALTSGRANEQFF

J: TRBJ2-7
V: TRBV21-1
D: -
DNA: TGTGCCAGCAGCAAACTAAACGAGCAGTACTTC
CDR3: CASSKLNEQYF

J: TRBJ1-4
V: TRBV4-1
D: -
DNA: TGCGCCAGCAGCCAAGACTGGAGAACTAATGAAAAACTGTTTTTT
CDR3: CASSQDWRTNEKLFF

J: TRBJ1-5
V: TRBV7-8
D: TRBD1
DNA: TGTGCCAGCAGCACGGACAGGGTTAGCCATAGCAATCAGCCCCAGCATTTT
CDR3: CASSTDRVSHSNQPQHF

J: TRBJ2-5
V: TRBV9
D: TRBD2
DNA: TGTGCCAGCAGCGTAGGGTGGAGTAGCGGGAGGGAGGAGACCCAGTACTTC
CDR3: CASSVGWSSGREETQYF

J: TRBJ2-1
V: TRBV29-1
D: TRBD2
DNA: TGCAGCGGCGGGACTAGCGGGAGCTCCTACAATGAGCAGTTCTTC
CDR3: CSGGTSGSSYNEQFF

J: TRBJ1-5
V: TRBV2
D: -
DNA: TGTGCCAGCAGTGGGATATGGCAGGGGATAGTCGGCAATCAGCCCCAGCATTTT
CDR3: CASSGIWQGIVGNQPQHF

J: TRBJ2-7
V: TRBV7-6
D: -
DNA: TGTGCCAGCAGCTTATGGCCCTACGAGCAGTACTTC
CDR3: CASSLWPYEQYF

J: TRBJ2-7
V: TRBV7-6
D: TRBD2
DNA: TGTGCCAGCAGCTTAGCGCTAGCGGGAGGGCCCGAGCAGTACTTC
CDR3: CASSLALAGGPEQYF

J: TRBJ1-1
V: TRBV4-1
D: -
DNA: TGCGCCAGCAGCCGCTTCACGGGGCAGGGGTCTGAAGCTTTCTTT
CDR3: CASSRFTGQGSEAFF

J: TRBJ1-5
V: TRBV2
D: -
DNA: TGTGCCAGCAGTAATAACAGCCTTCCCCAGCCCCAGCATTTT
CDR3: CASSNNSLPQPQHF

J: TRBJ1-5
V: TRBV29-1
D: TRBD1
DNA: TGCAGCATAGCCGGGACAGGGGGTGACAATCAGCCCCAGCATTTT
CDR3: CSIAGTGGDNQPQHF

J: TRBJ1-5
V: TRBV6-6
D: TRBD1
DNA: TGTGCCAGCAGTTCGAGGGACAGGGGTAAGAATCAGCCCCAGCATTTT
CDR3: CASSSRDRGKNQPQHF

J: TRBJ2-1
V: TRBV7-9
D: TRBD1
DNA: TGTGCCAGCAGCGTCGGGACAGGGTCCAATGAGCAGTTCTTC
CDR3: CASSVGTGSNEQFF

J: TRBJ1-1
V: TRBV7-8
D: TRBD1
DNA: TGTGCCAGCAGCTCGACAGGGATTCGCACTGAAGCTTTCTTT
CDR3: CASSSTGIRTEAFF

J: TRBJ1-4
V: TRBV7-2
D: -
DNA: TGTGCCAGCAGCAAGATCCGCGGAGAAAAACTGTTTTTT
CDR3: CASSKIRGEKLFF

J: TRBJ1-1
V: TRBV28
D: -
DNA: TGTGCCAGCAGTGAATCCGGGAACACTGAAGCTTTCTTT
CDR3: CASSESGNTEAFF

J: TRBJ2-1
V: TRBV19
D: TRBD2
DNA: TGTGCCAGTAGTGTGGGACTAGCGGGAGGGCCTTTCTACAATGAGCAGTTCTTC
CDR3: CASSVGLAGGPFYNEQFF

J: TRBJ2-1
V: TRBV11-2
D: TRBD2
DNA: TGTGCCAGCAGCCGTACTTGGGGGGGCTCCTACAATGAGCAGTTCTTC
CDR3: CASSRTWGGSYNEQFF

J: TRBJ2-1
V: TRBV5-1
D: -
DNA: TGCGCCAGCAGCTTGGTGGACAGATACAATGAGCAGTTCTTC
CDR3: CASSLVDRYNEQFF

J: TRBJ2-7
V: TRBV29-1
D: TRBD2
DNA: TGCAGCGTTGGCCGGGCTAGCGGGAGTTTCTCCTACGAGCAGTACTTC
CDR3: CSVGRASGSFSYEQYF

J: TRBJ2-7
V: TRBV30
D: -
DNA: TGTGCCTGTGCCCTTCGGGACTCTGCCGAGCAGTACTTC
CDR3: CACALRDSAEQYF

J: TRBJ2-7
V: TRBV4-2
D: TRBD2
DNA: TGTGCCAGCAGCCAAGTCGGGACTAGCGGGAAGGGCTACGAGCAGTACTTC
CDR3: CASSQVGTSGKGYEQYF

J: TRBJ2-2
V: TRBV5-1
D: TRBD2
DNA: TGCGCCAGCAGCTTCGGGACTAGCGGAAACACCGGGGAGCTGTTTTTT
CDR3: CASSFGTSGNTGELFF

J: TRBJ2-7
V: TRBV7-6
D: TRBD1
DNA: TGTGCCAGCAGCTTAGATCTCGGGACAGGGGCATGGGAGCAGTACTTC
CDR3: CASSLDLGTGAWEQYF

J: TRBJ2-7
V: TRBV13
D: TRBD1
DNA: TGTGCCAGCAGCTTATCCCCCGGGACAGGCCCGTCCTACGAGCAGTACTTC
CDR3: CASSLSPGTGPSYEQYF

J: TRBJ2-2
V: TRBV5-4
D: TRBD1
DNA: TGTGCCAGCAGCTTGGGAGGGGGCGGCGGGGAGCTGTTTTTT
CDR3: CASSLGGGGGELFF

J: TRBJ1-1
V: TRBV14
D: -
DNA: TGTGCCAGCAGCCAAGAGGGGGCAGGGTCTTGGTCCACTGAAGCTTTCTTT
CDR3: CASSQEGAGSWSTEAFF

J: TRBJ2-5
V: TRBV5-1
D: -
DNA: TGCGCCAGCAGCTTGTCCCGAGGGGAACGCAGGGGATCACAAGAGACCCAGTACTTC
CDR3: CASSLSRGERRGSQETQYF

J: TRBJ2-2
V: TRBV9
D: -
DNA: TGTGCCAGCAGCCCGGGCACCGGGGAGCTGTTTTTT
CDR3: CASSPGTGELFF

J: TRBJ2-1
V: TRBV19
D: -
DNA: TGTGCCAGTAGTATACGTCCCAGGACTATGCTAAATGAGCAGTTCTTC
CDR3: CASSIRPRTMLNEQFF

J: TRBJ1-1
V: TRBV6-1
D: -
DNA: TGTGCCAGCAGTGAAGCTTTGTCAGGGAAAGCTTTCTTT
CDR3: CASSEALSGKAFF

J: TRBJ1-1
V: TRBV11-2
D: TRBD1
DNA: TGTGCCAGCAGCTTAACCCCGGACAGGGGGTCCACTGAAGCTTTCTTT
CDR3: CASSLTPDRGSTEAFF

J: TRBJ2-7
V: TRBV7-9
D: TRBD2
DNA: TGTGCCAGCAGCTTACAGGGACTAGCGGGGCCCCTAGGCGAGCAGTACTTC
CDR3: CASSLQGLAGPLGEQYF

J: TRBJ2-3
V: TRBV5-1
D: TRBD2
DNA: TGCGCCAGCAGCTTATTCTCCGGGACTAGCGGGGGGGGCACAGATACGCAGTATTTT
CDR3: CASSLFSGTSGGGTDTQYF

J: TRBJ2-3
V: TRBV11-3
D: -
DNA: TGTGCCAGCAGCCAGGGAGGACCAGATACGCAGTATTTT
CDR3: CASSQGGPDTQYF

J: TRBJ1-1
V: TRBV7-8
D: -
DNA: TGTGCCAGCAGCCCCCCGGACGGGATGAACACTGAAGCTTTCTTT
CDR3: CASSPPDGMNTEAFF

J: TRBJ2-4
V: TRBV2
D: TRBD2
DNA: TGTGCCAACGCGATGTCTAGCGGGAGTTACATTCAGTACTTC
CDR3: CANAMSSGSYIQYF

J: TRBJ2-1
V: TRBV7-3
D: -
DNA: TGTGCCAGCAGCGATCGAGAGCACAATGAGCAGTTCTTC
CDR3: CASSDREHNEQFF

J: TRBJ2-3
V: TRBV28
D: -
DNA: TGTGCCAGCACCCAATCTAGCCCAAGCACAGATACGCAGTATTTT
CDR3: CASTQSSPSTDTQYF

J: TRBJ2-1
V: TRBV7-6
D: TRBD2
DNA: TGTGCCAGCAGCTTAGCAAGGGGGACTAGCGGGAGAATAAGTGAGCAGTTCTTC
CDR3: CASSLARGTSGRISEQFF

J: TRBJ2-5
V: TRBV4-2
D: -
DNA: TGTGCCAGCAGCCAACGGGAGCTAGTGGGGGAGACCCAGTACTTC
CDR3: CASSQRELVGETQYF

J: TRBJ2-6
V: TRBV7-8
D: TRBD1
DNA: TGTGCCAGCAGCCGTCTTGGACCGGTGGGACAGGTTACCTCTGGGGCCAACGTCCTGACTTTC
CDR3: CASSRLGPVGQVTSGANVLTF

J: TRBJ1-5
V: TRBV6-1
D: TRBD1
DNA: TGTGCCAGCAGCGGGGACAGGGTGGGCCAGCCCCAGCATTTT
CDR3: CASSGDRVGQPQHF

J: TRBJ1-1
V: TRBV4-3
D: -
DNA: TGCGCCAGCAGCCTAGAGCCGGGGACTGAAGCTTTCTTT
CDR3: CASSLEPGTEAFF

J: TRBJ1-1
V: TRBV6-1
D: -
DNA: TGTGCCAGCAGTGAAGAAGGGGCCCCAAACACTGAAGCTTTCTTT
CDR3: CASSEEGAPNTEAFF

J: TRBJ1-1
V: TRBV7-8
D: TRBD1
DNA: TGTGCCAGCAGCCCAACAGGGGAAGGGACTGAAGCTTTCTTT
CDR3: CASSPTGEGTEAFF